Sequencing of this T cell receptor beta chain was carried out in a study of T cell changes during pregnancy in multiple sclerosis (dated by TCRdb to between 2018 and 2021). For the wider study: The study examined how the T cell repertoire changed over the course of pregnancy in women with multiple sclerosis.

Receptors were amplified or captured by the immunoSEQ multiplex PCR assay. Drawn from immuneACCESS, this table holds only the in-frame rearrangements with V and J called that TCRdb kept. Clones are partly lost; checked studies trace under half to an unresolved V gene and leave the rest unexplained. In this sample the table shows around 80,000 clones, approximately 95% of which occur a single time. More than 0.95% of the sample rests with the top ten. About this clone: The specificity of this receptor is unknown. No much larger clone exists at a distance of one base, and base qualities are not known.

This TCR was recovered from a female donor in good health, enrolled as a control in a pregnancy study. The specimen comprised peripheral blood, sampled in the second trimester of pregnancy.

The CDR3 sequence is CASSFGTPQPQHF. In nucleotide form, the sequence is TGTGCCAGCAGTTTTGGGACTCCTCAGCCCCAGCATTTT. The chain employs TRBV28 and TRBJ1-5, and TRBD1 may be the D gene, going by 5 matching bases. Inclusive of the bounding cysteine and phenylalanine, the CDR3 is 13 residues long. Only the CDR3 portion is preserved as DNA: 39 bases, with reading frame beginning at the first base. CDR1 and CDR2, looked up from the germline V gene, are MDHEN and SYDVKM. Relative to germline, V is 3 bases shorter and J is 6 bases shorter, with 9 bases between their ends.